This T cell receptor (beta chain) was sequenced for a study of human T cells and chemical hapten exposure. Study as a whole: Researchers reported sensitizing an approximately 2 cm by approximately 2 cm upper inner arm skin site with 2% DPC.

The sample's time point: patch test 3, about 24 weeks after DPC sensitization. The treatment here: therapeutic diphenylcyclopropenone sensitization with weekly scalp DPC. Patients had alopecia, were aged 18 to 70, and were not pregnant. Worth noting for this clonotype: What it binds is not known.

Whole-study results and caveats: The number of TCRs above 1 in 1000 frequency did not change after DPC sensitization.

In the source study's methods: Samples had a median of 95,638 TCRs, ranging roughly 20,000 to 690,600. TCRdb fed the RACE reads into MiXCR, producing one record per CDR3 protein. The V and J calls reflect TCRdb's pipeline rather than the authors' work. Here the sample spans some 89,000 distinct CDR3 sequences, 27% being singletons. Germline CDR1 DFQATT, CDR2 SNEGSKA (reference sequence). CDR3 length: 14 amino acids. V was clipped by 6 bases and J by 8 bases, with 23 bases between them. Sequenced material: whole blood, taken in connection with sensitization to the hapten diphenylcyclopropenone (DPC). This chain links TRBV20-1 with TRBJ2-7; D is tentatively TRBD1 or TRBD2 (5 bases each). The sequence was obtained from a man between 35 and 55 years old with alopecia areata. Some clones in this sample may be carry-over from other donors' samples. The CDR3 reads CSASPGTAVFKQYF. The CDR3 nucleotides are TGCAGTGCCAGCCCTGGGACCGCGGTGTTCAAGCAGTACTTC.